The sequence of this T cell receptor (beta chain) was determined in a study of blood T cells in healthy people across ages. The authors ran a second PCR of about 6 to 12 cycles using a sample-barcoded 5' primer and a J-beta primer mix. MiXCR, applied by TCRdb to the 5' RACE reads, yields one record per CDR3 protein. Of 650,000 to 900,000 distinct CDR3 sequences in the sample, roughly 60% were seen once. Germline lookup yields CDR1 MGHRA and CDR2 YSYEKL. V gave up 0 bases and J gave up 12 bases, with 12 bases separating them. The CDR3 sequence is 13 residues long. The chain uses TRBV4-1 and TRBJ2-1; D unclear. The clonotype originates from a man aged 25-45 years in good health. The sample taken for sequencing was blood. The DNA for the CDR3 is TGCGCCAGCAGCCAAGATGGCATTGTTCGGCAGTTCTTC. Its translation: CASSQDGIVRQFF.